The 19 T cell receptor beta chains below all came from one sample that was sequenced in a study of blood T cell repertoires in COVID-19. Only in-frame clones appear in the TCRdb table, and some are missing; sequencing was by immunoSEQ multiplex PCR. In the table there are about 270,000 clones, under 95% of which are singletons. The source material was PBMCs or T cells enriched from blood (not recorded which). These receptors were taken from a man aged 35 to 55 who had been exposed to COVID-19.

The rearrangement joins TRBV5-6 to TRBJ2-3; D is possibly TRBD1 (6 bases). CDR1 SGHDT and CDR2 YYEEEE come from the germline V gene. The CDR3 length is 12 residues. V lost 5 bases to trimming and J lost 8 bases, with 12 bases between them. CDR3 loop: CASRGARATQYF. The CDR3, as DNA: TGTGCCAGCAGGGGGGCTAGAGCTACGCAGTATTTT.

The rearrangement joins TRBV6-5 to TRBJ1-1, with D uncertain. CDR1 and CDR2 (germline): MNHEY, SVGAGI. Trimming left V 2 bases short and J 0 bases short, with 7 bases between. The CDR3 has 14 residues. CDR3 in DNA: TGTGCCAGCAGTTACAACACAATGAACACTGAAGCTTTCTTT. Its translation is CASSYNTMNTEAFF.

The genes are TRBV3-1 (or the pseudogene TRBV3-2) and TRBJ2-7, with TRBD1 matching 9 bases. Looked up from germline, CDR1 is LGHDT and CDR2 is YNNKEL (reference sequence). There are 13 residues in the CDR3. J was trimmed by 3 bases and V by 6 bases; bases with no gene match: 3. CDR3 sequence: CASSLDRGYEQYF. Written as DNA, the CDR3 is TGTGCCAGCAGTCTGGACAGGGGCTACGAGCAGTACTTC.

The chain joins TRBV28 to TRBJ1-1; no clear D gene. V was cut by 3 bases and J by 7 bases, with 9 bases left in between. CDR3 size: 12 residues. The germline V gene encodes CDR1 MDHEN and CDR2 SYDVKM. The CDR3 coding sequence is TGTGCCAGCAGTTTTTCCACGGGTGAAGCTTTCTTT. Translation gives CASSFSTGEAFF.

The V call is TRBV11-2, the J call TRBJ2-2, with 11 nucleotides matching TRBD2. Germline loops: CDR1 SGHAT, CDR2 FQNNGV. The CDR3 runs to 15 residues. Trimming at V came to 5 bases and at J to 6 bases, leaving 5 bases not matched to a gene. In DNA form, the CDR3 reads TGTGCCAGCAGCGTGACTAGCGGGATTTCCGGGGAGCTGTTTTTT. This encodes CASSVTSGISGELFF.

The chain links TRBV28 to TRBJ1-5, with D uncertain. Germline V lookup: CDR1 MDHEN, CDR2 SYDVKM. V was trimmed by 4 bases and J by 3 bases, leaving 13 bases between them. The CDR3 has 15 residues. The CDR3 sequence is CASSSPRQVNQPQHF. The CDR3 nucleotides read TGTGCCAGCAGTTCTCCCAGGCAAGTCAATCAGCCCCAGCATTTT.

The V and J genes are TRBV5-6 and TRBJ1-2; TRBD1 agrees at 10 bases. Germline V gives CDR1 SGHDT, CDR2 YYEEEE. J was trimmed by 8 bases and V by 1 base; bases with no gene match: 11. CDR3 length: 16 residues. The CDR3 loop is CASSLSLRQGASGYTF. The CDR3 DNA follows: TGTGCCAGCAGCTTGTCTCTTCGACAGGGGGCGAGCGGCTACACCTTC.

The rearrangement uses TRBV6-5 and TRBJ2-3, with TRBD1 matching 8 bases. The length of the CDR3 is 15 residues. Germline V gives CDR1 MNHEY, CDR2 SVGAGI. Trimming cost V 10 bases and J 0 bases; bases outside gene matches: 9. Written as DNA, the CDR3 is TGTGCCACCGGGACGCGGACAGGGAGCACAGATACGCAGTATTTT. This encodes CATGTRTGSTDTQYF.

The chain couples TRBV15 to TRBJ1-1; D uncertain. The CDR3 is 15 amino acids. V shed 0 bases and J shed 4 bases, with 12 bases lying between them. Germline loops: CDR1 LNHNV, CDR2 YYDKDF (reference sequence). CDR3 in amino acids: CATSRDNRPGTEAFF. CDR3 sequence (DNA): TGTGCCACCAGCAGAGATAATAGGCCGGGCACTGAAGCTTTCTTT.

This clone was detected only once. This chain links TRBV13 with TRBJ1-2; D is uncertain. The V gene lost 4 bases and the J gene lost 1 base, with 13 bases spanning the gap. This CDR3 comprises 15 residues. Germline values: CDR1 PRHDT, CDR2 FYEKMQ (reference sequence). This chain's CDR3 is CASSSLGYGNYGYTF. DNA for the CDR3: TGTGCCAGCAGCTCCCTAGGATATGGTAACTATGGCTACACCTTC.

A few counts support this clone. The V call is TRBV18, the J call TRBJ1-5; 7 bases match TRBD1. This CDR3 region has 15 residues. J was trimmed by 3 bases and V by 5 bases; bases with no gene match: 7. Germline CDR1 is KGHSH and CDR2 is LQKENI. CDR3 amino acids: CASSATGTANQPQHF. The DNA of the CDR3 is TGTGCCAGCTCAGCAACCGGGACAGCCAATCAGCCCCAGCATTTT.

The CDR3 nucleotides read TGTGCCAGCAGCCAAGTAGCGTGGTACGAGCAGTACTTC. This sequence encodes CASSQVAWYEQYF. The V call is TRBV14, the J call TRBJ2-7; a possible D gene is TRBD2 (5 bases). The ends were cut back, 1 base at V and 4 bases at J, with 8 bases in the middle. There are 13 residues in the CDR3. Germline V gives CDR1 SGHDN, CDR2 FVKESK.

The rearrangement links TRBV29-1 to TRBJ2-1, with TRBD2 identical over 12 bases. The V gene's germline CDR1 is SQVTM and CDR2 ANQGSEA. This CDR3 comprises 18 residues. After removal of 1 base from V and 4 bases from J, the junction contained 11 bases not matched to a gene. The CDR3 loop is CSVEGLAGGPGLYNEQFF. The CDR3 region has the DNA TGCAGCGTTGAAGGGCTAGCGGGAGGGCCTGGGTTGTACAATGAGCAGTTCTTC.

The chain uses TRBV30 and TRBJ2-5; unclear D gene. CDR1 GTSNPN and CDR2 SVGIG come from the germline V gene (reference sequence). V was pared by 3 bases and J by 5 bases, with 10 bases between. There are 12 residues in the CDR3. CDR3 region: CAWSRSVETQYF. The CDR3 DNA is TGTGCCTGGAGCAGATCCGTGGAGACCCAGTACTTC.

This clone was seen more than once but under ten times. This chain connects TRBV7-3 to TRBJ1-3; D may be TRBD1 (6 bases). Germline V CDR1 and CDR2: SGHTA, FQGTGA. The CDR3 runs 15 residues. Trimming removed 6 bases from V and 0 bases from J, with 12 bases in between. The CDR3 sequence: CASSITGSSGNTIYF. The CDR3 DNA reads TGTGCCAGCAGTATTACAGGGTCCTCTGGAAACACCATATATTTT.

This clone came up many times. This chain links TRBV7-3 with TRBJ2-3; TRBD1 agrees at 8 bases. CDR3 length equals 15 residues. Germline assignment: CDR1 SGHTA and CDR2 FQGTGA. V dropped 5 bases and J dropped 5; count of bases not matched to a gene: 9. CDR3 sequence: CASSPWGQEQDTQYF. Written as DNA, the CDR3 is TGTGCCAGCAGCCCATGGGGACAGGAGCAAGATACGCAGTATTTT. Based on the CDR3 plus reference TRBV7-3 and TRBJ2-3, the full variable domain is GAGVSQTPSNKVTEKGKYVELRCDPISGHTALYWYRQSLGQGPEFLIYFQGTGAADDSGLPNDRFFAVRPEGSVSTLKIQRTERGDSAVYLCASSPWGQEQDTQYFGPGTRLTVL.

The chain links TRBV10-3 to TRBJ2-7; 8 nucleotides agree with TRBD1. The CDR3 extends over 16 amino acids. Germline lookup yields CDR1 ENHRY and CDR2 SYGVKD. The J segment lost 4 bases and the V segment lost 3 bases, leaving 11 bases of the junction unmatched. CDR3 in amino acids: CAISDRGTGQNYEQYF. The DNA for the CDR3 is TGTGCCATCAGTGATAGGGGGACAGGCCAAAATTACGAGCAGTACTTC.

This chain joins TRBV4-2 and TRBJ2-5; D is possibly TRBD2 (5 bases). This CDR3 is 17 amino acids long. The germline V and J ends were trimmed by 0 bases and 2 bases, with 16 bases remaining between them. Germline V lookup: CDR1 LGHNA, CDR2 YNFKEQ. CDR3 in DNA: TGTGCCAGCAGCCAAGATTTGCTAGCAGCAATACAAGAGACCCAGTACTTC. Its translation is CASSQDLLAAIQETQYF.

This rearrangement joins TRBV19 to TRBJ1-5; 9 bases fit TRBD1. J was trimmed by 6 bases and V by 3 bases; bases with no gene match: 6. The CDR3 totals 15 residues. CDR1 and CDR2 (germline): LNHDA, SQIVND (reference sequence). The CDR3 is CASSMWDRDGQPQHF. Written as DNA, the CDR3 is TGTGCCAGTAGTATGTGGGACAGGGATGGTCAGCCCCAGCATTTT.